This T cell receptor (beta chain) came from a study of blood T cell repertoires in COVID-19. Turning to the study itself: Acute and convalescent COVID-19 samples came from the United States, Italy and Spain. PBMCs, B-cell-depleted T cells, or T cells were the source of the cDNA or gDNA that made up the material.

A Seattle source enrolled patients during active infection and followed them longitudinally. Original processing methods: Scientists estimated how many nucleated cells there were by amplifying reference gene primers. Clones were read by immunoSEQ multiplex PCR, and TCRdb kept only the in-frame ones, dropping some. V and J calls and clone size are those listed in that table; D and trimming were worked out from the DNA. The profile shows around 480,000 clones, around 89% of them singletons. Looked up from germline, CDR1 is KGHSH and CDR2 is LQKENI. The CDR3 totals 15 residues. V was shortened by 3 bases and J by 11 bases, with 23 bases between the two germline ends.

The source is a woman in her forties or fifties with COVID-19, enrolled during active disease. The chain carries TRBV18 and TRBJ2-7, with D perhaps matching TRBD2 (5 bases). What was sequenced was peripheral blood. The CDR3 loop is CASSPDAIGKQTKYF. DNA for the CDR3: TGTGCCAGCTCACCGGACGCCATTGGGAAACAGACTAAGTACTTC.